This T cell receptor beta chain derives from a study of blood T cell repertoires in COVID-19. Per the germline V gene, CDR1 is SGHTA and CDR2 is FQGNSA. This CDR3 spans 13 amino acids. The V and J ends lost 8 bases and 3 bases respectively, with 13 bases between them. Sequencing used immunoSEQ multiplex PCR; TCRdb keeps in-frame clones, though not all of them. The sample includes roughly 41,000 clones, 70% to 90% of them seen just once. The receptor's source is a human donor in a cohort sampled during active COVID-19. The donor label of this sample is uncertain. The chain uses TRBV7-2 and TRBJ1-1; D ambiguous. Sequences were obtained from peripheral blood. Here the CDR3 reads CASQAQPDTEAFF. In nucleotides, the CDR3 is TGTGCCAGCCAGGCCCAGCCGGACACTGAAGCTTTCTTT.